This is a list of T cell receptor beta chains from one sample in a study of cytotoxic CD8 clonotypes in ibrutinib-treated CLL. The method was immunoSEQ multiplex PCR; TCRdb's version includes in-frame clones alone and lacks a portion of them. This table holds hundreds of thousands of clones, about three quarters found once. Sequencing used PBMCs, obtained after 24 months of ibrutinib treatment. Source of these receptors: a human donor with chronic lymphocytic leukemia. Each CDR3 is given with its conserved first and last residue. D genes are given only for firm matches. The size field is filled for only some rows; it gives once, few, many or a size class.

cdr3_nt	cdr3_aa	cdr3_length	d_call	j_call	clone_size	v_call
TGCGCCAGCACTTTAGGGGGCCATTCACCCCTCCACTTT	CASTLGGHSPLHF	13	TRBD1	TRBJ1-6	-	TRBV10-2
TGCAGTCCCGGGACTCAGTACGAGCAGTACTTC	CSPGTQYEQYF	11	-	TRBJ2-7	-	TRBV20-1
TGTGCCAGCAATGGGGAGGGGGAACTAATCTCCTATGGCTACACCTTC	CASNGEGELISYGYTF	16	-	TRBJ1-2	once	TRBV28
TGTGCCAGCTCACCACTGGACGTTGGCTCTGGGGCCAACGTCCTGACTTTC	CASSPLDVGSGANVLTF	17	-	TRBJ2-6	-	TRBV18
TGTGCCAGCAGTCCTCAAGAGACCCAGTACTTC	CASSPQETQYF	11	-	TRBJ2-5	-	TRBV2
TGTGCCAGCGCGGGGGGGCGAGGGAATAATCAGCCCCAGCATTTT	CASAGGRGNNQPQHF	15	-	TRBJ1-5	-	TRBV6-6
TGTGCCAGTAGTTTGGGGTCGCAGCCCCAGCATTTT	CASSLGSQPQHF	12	-	TRBJ1-5	-	TRBV19
TGTGCCAGCAGTGCATTCGGGGAGACCCAGTACTTC	CASSAFGETQYF	12	-	TRBJ2-5	-	TRBV27
TGTGCCTGTACCTCCGGAGAGCATAGCAATCAGCCCCAGCATTTT	CACTSGEHSNQPQHF	15	-	TRBJ1-5	-	TRBV30
TGCGCCAGCAGCGCTGGACAGGGATTAGCCGGGGAGCTGTTTTTT	CASSAGQGLAGELFF	15	TRBD1	TRBJ2-2	-	TRBV5-1
TGTGCCAGCGGAGAGCTGTTTTTT	CASGELFF	8	-	TRBJ2-2	few	TRBV6-4
TGTGCCAGCAGCGTAGGACAGGGACAGGGGGAGGTGGAGACCCAGTACTTC	CASSVGQGQGEVETQYF	17	TRBD1	TRBJ2-5	-	TRBV9
TGTGCCAGCAGCTTCGGACTAGCGGGAGGCCCAAGCTCCTACGAGCAGTACTTC	CASSFGLAGGPSSYEQYF	18	TRBD2	TRBJ2-7	-	TRBV11-2
TGCGCCAGCGGGGTGTATTATGAGGGGCCTAGCAATCAGCCCCAGCATTTT	CASGVYYEGPSNQPQHF	17	-	TRBJ1-5	-	TRBV5-1
TGTGCCAGCAGTTATGGGACTAGCGGGAGTAATTCCTACGAGCAGTACTTC	CASSYGTSGSNSYEQYF	17	TRBD2	TRBJ2-7	-	TRBV7-9
TGTGCCAGCAGCTCCCCGGCTAACAATCAGCCCCAGCATTTT	CASSSPANNQPQHF	14	-	TRBJ1-5	-	TRBV7-2
TGCAGCGTTGTTAATAACTATGGCTACACCTTC	CSVVNNYGYTF	11	-	TRBJ1-2	-	TRBV29-1
TGTGCCAGCAGCCTGGGACAGCTCAATCAGCCCCAGCATTTT	CASSLGQLNQPQHF	14	TRBD1	TRBJ1-5	-	TRBV28
TGTGCCAGCAGTCAGGAGGGAGTACGGGGCTACACCTTC	CASSQEGVRGYTF	13	-	TRBJ1-2	few	TRBV6-4
TGTGCCAGCAGTTCCCCCGGGACTAGCGGGCGAAAGGGGTACGAGCAGTACTTC	CASSSPGTSGRKGYEQYF	18	TRBD2	TRBJ2-7	-	TRBV27
TGTGCCAGCAGCTTAGATCTAAGGGTCCATTCGGGGGAGCAGTACTTC	CASSLDLRVHSGEQYF	16	-	TRBJ2-7	once	TRBV11-2
TGTGCCTGGAGTGACAGGGGCGATCAGCCCCAGCATTTT	CAWSDRGDQPQHF	13	TRBD1	TRBJ1-5	-	TRBV30
TGTGCCAGCAGCTATACTCCGGGACCATCAGGAGATACGCAGTATTTT	CASSYTPGPSGDTQYF	16	-	TRBJ2-3	once	TRBV7-6
TGTGCCTGGTTGCTTGGGACCCATCGCTCTGGGGCCAACGTCCTGACTTTC	CAWLLGTHRSGANVLTF	17	-	TRBJ2-6	-	TRBV30
TGCGCCAGCAGCTTCGGACTAGCGGGCGTCAATGAGCAGTTCTTC	CASSFGLAGVNEQFF	15	TRBD2	TRBJ2-1	-	TRBV5-1
TGCGCCAGCAGCCAATTAGCTCCCGGGGAGCTGTTTTTT	CASSQLAPGELFF	13	-	TRBJ2-2	-	TRBV4-3
TGTGCCAGCAGCTTCGAGGTGGGCAGGGTTCAGCCCCAGCATTTT	CASSFEVGRVQPQHF	15	-	TRBJ1-5	-	TRBV7-3
TGTGCCAGCAGTGTAGGGGTAACAGATACGCAGTATTTT	CASSVGVTDTQYF	13	-	TRBJ2-3	-	TRBV25-1
TGTGCCAGCAGCGTCGGGGCGCGGATCACAGATACGCAGTATTTT	CASSVGARITDTQYF	15	-	TRBJ2-3	-	TRBV9
TGTGCCAGCAGTCGGGACTATTATACGCAGTATTTT	CASSRDYYTQYF	12	TRBD2	TRBJ2-3	-	TRBV27
TGTGCCAGCAGTTTATTGGGACAGGCCAGCAATCAGCCCCAGCATTTT	CASSLLGQASNQPQHF	16	TRBD1	TRBJ1-5	-	TRBV28
TGTGCCAGCAGCCAGAGGGCCCAGGGCAACGAGCAGTACTTC	CASSQRAQGNEQYF	14	-	TRBJ2-7	-	TRBV16
TGTGCCATCGAGGGGACAGGCCCCCACAATGAGCAGTTCTTC	CAIEGTGPHNEQFF	14	TRBD1	TRBJ2-1	once	TRBV28
TGTGCCAGCAGGCCGTTCGCCGGGGAGCTGTTTTTT	CASRPFAGELFF	12	-	TRBJ2-2	-	TRBV6-5
TGCAGCGTCGAAACCCCTAGCGACTCCTACGAGCAGTACTTC	CSVETPSDSYEQYF	14	-	TRBJ2-7	once	TRBV29-1
TGTGCCAGTAGCGCAGCAGGGGGAGGACAGCCCCAGCATTTT	CASSAAGGGQPQHF	14	TRBD1	TRBJ1-5	few	TRBV19
TGTGCTAGTGGTTTGGTAACGGCAGGGAAGTACACTGAAGCTTTCTTT	CASGLVTAGKYTEAFF	16	-	TRBJ1-1	few	TRBV12-5
TGTGCCAGCAGCTATCGATGGGAGAACACTGAAGCTTTCTTT	CASSYRWENTEAFF	14	-	TRBJ1-1	-	TRBV7-6
TGTGCCAGCAGTCAGGGTCTCGAGCAGTACTTC	CASSQGLEQYF	11	-	TRBJ2-7	medium-sized	TRBV6-5
TGTGCCAGCAGCGGGGACTATTGGAGCACAGATACGCAGTATTTT	CASSGDYWSTDTQYF	15	TRBD2	TRBJ2-3	few	TRBV9
TGTGCCAGCAGCCGACAGCTAAGGAACTATGGCTACACCTTC	CASSRQLRNYGYTF	14	-	TRBJ1-2	-	TRBV28
TGTGCCAGCAGCTTTGATGGCGTATCTGAAGCTTTCTTT	CASSFDGVSEAFF	13	-	TRBJ1-1	-	TRBV5-5
TGTGCCAGTGGGGACGGTAGCTCTGGAAACACCATATATTTT	CASGDGSSGNTIYF	14	-	TRBJ1-3	-	TRBV28